A single sample gave rise to the 13 T cell receptor beta chains below, sequenced in a study of CD8+ T cells in alopecia areata. RNA, once extracted, was reverse transcribed into cDNA for use as the sequencing template. TCRdb's copy holds only in-frame clones and misses some; the assay was immunoSEQ multiplex PCR. The repertoire holds around 190,000 clones, 60% seen once, with roughly 0.7% in the top ten. The treatment was: oral pan-JAK inhibitor, 5-10 mg twice daily. Sequences were derived from CD4+ T cells sorted from blood, sampled at week 4, from a patient treated with tofacitinib. The source of these receptors is a human donor with alopecia areata.

This chain links TRBV25-1 with TRBJ2-4; the match to TRBD2 covers 12 bases. J gave up 6 bases and V 10 bases, and 16 bases lay outside the gene matches. The CDR3 length is 17 residues. CDR1 and CDR2 from the germline V gene are MGHDK and SYGVNS. The CDR3: CATPEGASGRAGNIQYF. The DNA of the CDR3 is TGTGCCACTCCGGAGGGGGCTAGCGGGAGGGCCGGAAACATTCAGTACTTC.

The chain recombines TRBV4-2 with TRBJ1-1, with D unresolved. This CDR3 has 13 residues. Germline CDR1 reads LGHNA; CDR2 reads YNFKEQ. Trimming cost V 4 bases and J 10 bases, with 16 bases left between them. The CDR3 protein is CASSPEIGVGAFF. CDR3 in DNA: TGTGCCAGCAGCCCAGAGATAGGAGTCGGAGCTTTCTTT.

This chain uses TRBV30 with TRBJ1-5; D is perhaps TRBD1 (5 bases). The CDR3 length is 14 residues. Between the trimmed V and J ends, which lost 2 bases and 3 bases, there was a span of 11 bases. Germline values: CDR1 GTSNPN, CDR2 SVGIG (reference sequence). The CDR3 DNA follows: TGTGCCTGGAGTACAGGACGGTACAATCAGCCCCAGCATTTT. Residues: CAWSTGRYNQPQHF.

The chain carries TRBV29-1 and TRBJ1-3; 7 positions match TRBD1. Trimming at V came to 7 bases and at J to 0 bases, leaving 9 bases not matched to a gene. There are 15 residues in the CDR3. The germline CDR1 and CDR2 sequences are SQVTM and ANQGSEA. CDR3 DNA sequence: TGCAGCGACAACAGGGGCGTCCACTCTGGAAACACCATATATTTT. This translates into CSDNRGVHSGNTIYF. The entire variable domain, with the rest obtained from reference TRBV29-1 and TRBJ1-3, is as follows: SAVISQKPSRDICQRGTSLTIQCQVDSQVTMMFWYRQQPGQSLTLIATANQGSEATYESGFVIDKFPISRPNLTFSTLTVSNMSPEDSSIYLCSDNRGVHSGNTIYFGEGSWLTVV.

This clone was observed a handful of times. The rearrangement links TRBV7-8 to TRBJ2-7; possibly TRBD2 for D (6 bases). CDR3 length equals 16 residues. Trimming cost V 1 base and J 2 bases, with 15 bases left between them. The V gene's germline CDR1 is SGHVS and CDR2 FQNEAQ. As DNA, the CDR3 is TGTGCCAGCAGCTTAGGGCTCCGGGAGAATACCTACGAGCAGTACTTC. Translation: CASSLGLRENTYEQYF.

This clone was seen just once. The rearrangement uses TRBV19 and TRBJ2-4, with 8 positions matching TRBD2. This CDR3 is built from 13 residues. Losses at the gene ends were 10 bases for V and 8 bases for J; bases not matched to a gene: 10. Germline loops: CDR1 LNHDA, CDR2 SQIVND (reference sequence). CDR3 loop: CATTRTGGHIQYF. The CDR3, as DNA: TGTGCCACCACCCGGACGGGAGGGCACATTCAGTACTTC.

This clone came up a few times. The chain links TRBV29-1 to TRBJ1-5; D gene uncertain. The length of the CDR3 is 14 residues. Germline V lookup: CDR1 SQVTM, CDR2 ANQGSEA. Trimming took 4 bases from V and 0 from J, leaving 10 bases between them. Here the CDR3 reads CSVGSGNSNQPQHF. For the CDR3, the DNA is TGCAGCGTTGGAAGTGGGAATAGCAATCAGCCCCAGCATTTT.

The rearrangement links TRBV5-1 to TRBJ2-3; 10 bases map to TRBD2. Germline V gene lookup returns CDR1 SGHRS and CDR2 YFSETQ. The CDR3 contains 17 residues. The V and J ends lost 0 bases and 0 bases, in that order; junction bases with no gene match: 4. The CDR3 DNA sequence: TGCGCCAGCAGCTTGGTTCCTAGCGGGGGCAGCACAGATACGCAGTATTTT. Translated: CASSLVPSGGSTDTQYF.

V and J are TRBV29-1 and TRBJ2-2; 7 bases map to TRBD1. The CDR3 runs 11 residues. After removal of 8 bases from V and 6 bases from J, the junction contained 3 bases not matched to a gene. Germline V lookup: CDR1 SQVTM, CDR2 ANQGSEA. CDR3 region: CSTGVSGELFF. CDR3 sequence (DNA): TGCAGCACAGGGGTCTCCGGGGAGCTGTTTTTT.

The rearrangement uses TRBV30 and TRBJ1-1, with D maybe TRBD1 (5 bases). The CDR3 runs to 13 residues. The germline V gene encodes CDR1 GTSNPN and CDR2 SVGIG (reference sequence). V lost 2 bases, J lost 7 bases, and 14 bases lay in between. The CDR3 bases are TGTGCCTGGAGTTTCTCGGGGCGGATTGAAGCTTTCTTT. Protein: CAWSFSGRIEAFF.

This clone was picked up one time. This chain uses TRBV13 with TRBJ2-3; 7 bases align to TRBD2. Germline-derived CDR1 and CDR2 are PRHDT and FYEKMQ (reference sequence). The J segment lost 2 bases and the V segment lost 3 bases, leaving 2 bases of the junction unmatched. The CDR3 extends over 14 amino acids. The CDR3 sequence: CASSLGTTTDTQYF. CDR3 bases: TGTGCCAGCAGCTTGGGGACTACCACAGATACGCAGTATTTT.

The sample holds a few counts of this clone. The chain's CDR3 is CASSFPSGRVDEQFF. The CDR3 DNA reads TGTGCCAGCAGTTTCCCTAGCGGGAGGGTCGATGAGCAGTTCTTC. The chain joins TRBV6-5 to TRBJ2-1; 12 positions match TRBD2. The CDR3 covers 15 residues. The germline gives CDR1 MNHEY, CDR2 SVGAGI. V trimming: 4 bases; J trimming: 8 bases; junction bases outside the gene matches: 6.

The CDR3 coding sequence is TGCAGCGTTGGGGACGGGAGACGGGGTCACGCCCAGTACTTC. This codes for CSVGDGRRGHAQYF. V usage is TRBV29-1 and J usage is TRBJ2-5; tentatively, D is TRBD2 (6 bases). The CDR3 length is 14 residues. With 4 bases removed from V and 9 bases from J, the gap between germline ends came to 21 bases. The germline V gene encodes CDR1 SQVTM and CDR2 ANQGSEA.